This passage covers 3 T cell receptor beta chains from one sample sequenced in a study of blood T cell repertoires in COVID-19. The protocol was immunoSEQ multiplex PCR, while the TCRdb copy is restricted to in-frame clones and leaves out a portion. Among almost 55,000 clones listed, about nine tenths were seen once. The sequencing input was peripheral blood. These receptors came from a human donor in a cohort sampled during active COVID-19.

This clone came up once. The CDR3 sequence is CASSPGDREGGEETQYF. The DNA of the CDR3 is TGCGCCAGCAGCCCGGGGGACAGGGAAGGCGGTGAGGAGACCCAGTACTTC. This chain links TRBV5-1 with TRBJ2-5; 9 bases are a match to TRBD1. This CDR3 contains 17 residues. The junction had 15 bases not matched to a gene; V was cut back by 4 bases and J by 5 bases. CDR1 and CDR2 from the germline V gene are SGHRS and YFSETQ.

J is TRBJ2-7 and V is TRBV5-1; a possible D gene is TRBD2 (5 bases). Germline V gene sequence: CDR1 SGHRS, CDR2 YFSETQ. There are 14 residues in the CDR3. The V gene lost 0 bases and the J gene lost 0 bases, with 7 bases spanning the gap. The CDR3 DNA reads as TGCGCCAGCAGCTTGGGGAGGCTCTCCTACGAGCAGTACTTC. This sequence encodes CASSLGRLSYEQYF.

The chain links TRBV21-1 to TRBJ1-1. TRBV21-1 counts as a pseudogene. This CDR3 comprises 17 residues. In DNA form, the CDR3 reads TGTGCCAGCAGCAATTCCGGGGGGCCAAATGGGAACACTGAAGCTTTCTTT. Encoded protein: CASSNSGGPNGNTEAFF.